This TCR beta chain originates from a study of type 1 regulatory T cells. Turning to the study itself: T-allo10 is an in vitro-generated, Tr1-enriched CD4 T cell product specific for alloantigen. Study results and limitations: Tr1 cells had a more restricted TCR repertoire than non-Tr1 cells.

TCRdb passed the reads through MiXCR, listing each CDR3 protein once. Here the sample spans around 65,000 distinct CDR3 sequences, about 50% being singletons. With respect to this clonotype: Its antigen is still unknown.

The length of the CDR3 is 12 residues. Trimming took off 11 bases at V and 4 bases at J, with 12 bases between the two ends. From germline, CDR1 is ENHRY and CDR2 SYGVKD. The source of this sequence is a human donor in good health. The chain has TRBV10-3 and TRBJ2-1; D possibly corresponds to TRBD2 (6 bases). Source material: cultured non-Tr1 T cells, either the whole culture or a sorted T cell fraction (not recorded which). The CDR3 DNA reads as TGTGCCGCACGGGACTTATACAATGAGCAGTTCTTC. Residues: CAARDLYNEQFF.